Below, 29 T cell receptor beta chains from the same sample are listed, as sequenced in a study of T cell responses to AZD1222 COVID-19 vaccine. The protocol was immunoSEQ multiplex PCR, while the TCRdb copy is restricted to in-frame clones and leaves out a portion. The data hold 130,000 to 150,000 clones, with 75% to 95% observed a single time. The specimen was peripheral blood, collected on day 0 of AZD1222 vaccination. These receptor sequences come from an adult in good health.

The chain joins TRBV4-2 to TRBJ1-6, with 7 bases fitting TRBD1. V was pared by 2 bases and J by 7 bases, with 2 bases of the junction left unmatched. This CDR3 is built from 14 residues. Germline V gives CDR1 LGHNA, CDR2 YNFKEQ. This chain's CDR3 is CASSQQGENSPLHF. The CDR3 DNA follows: TGTGCCAGCAGCCAACAGGGGGAAAATTCACCCCTCCACTTT.

This chain links TRBV7-9 with TRBJ1-3; 7 bases align to TRBD1. Looked up from germline, CDR1 is SEHNR and CDR2 is FQNEAQ (reference sequence). This CDR3 is built from 16 residues. V was clipped by 5 bases and J by 2 bases; unmatched bases: 9. This CDR3 reads CASSTVQGRPGNTIYF. CDR3 DNA sequence: TGTGCCAGCAGCACAGTACAGGGGAGACCTGGAAACACCATATATTTT.

The chain combines TRBV18 with TRBJ1-3; D remains unclear. The CDR3 has 16 amino acids. CDR1 KGHSH and CDR2 LQKENI come from the germline V gene. Trimming removed 2 bases from V and 0 bases from J, with 11 bases in between. The CDR3 region has the DNA TGTGCCAGCTCACCAAATGGCGGGGACTCTGGAAACACCATATATTTT. It encodes CASSPNGGDSGNTIYF. Variable domain in full (rest from reference TRBV18 and TRBJ1-3): NAGVMQNPRHLVRRRGQEARLRCSPMKGHSHVYWYRQLPEEGLKFMVYLQKENIIDESGMPKERFSAEFPKEGPSILRIQQVVRGDSAAYFCASSPNGGDSGNTIYFGEGSWLTVV.

The chain recombines TRBV5-8 with TRBJ2-1; D is unresolved. The V gene lost 4 bases and the J gene lost 6 bases, with 11 bases spanning the gap. The V gene's germline CDR1 is SGHTS and CDR2 YDEGEE. The CDR3 consists of 13 residues. This CDR3 is CASSGLLGNEQFF. DNA for the CDR3: TGTGCCAGCAGCGGGCTCTTGGGCAATGAGCAGTTCTTC.

The V gene is TRBV7-2, the J gene TRBJ2-1, with D perhaps assigned TRBD1 or TRBD2 (5 bases each). Trimming took off 4 bases at V and 6 bases at J, with 13 bases between the two ends. The V gene's germline CDR1 is SGHTA and CDR2 FQGNSA. There are 14 residues in the CDR3. The CDR3 sequence is CASSSGPARNEQFF. In DNA, the CDR3 is TGTGCCAGCAGCTCGGGACCAGCCCGCAATGAGCAGTTCTTC. Looking up the rest from reference TRBV7-2 and TRBJ2-1 gives the full variable domain: GAGVSQSPSNKVTEKGKDVELRCDPISGHTALYWYRQSLGQGLEFLIYFQGNSAPDKSGLPSDRFSAERTGGSVSTLTIQRTQQEDSAVYLCASSSGPARNEQFFGPGTRLTVL.

V gene TRBV11-3 combines with J gene TRBJ1-2; possibly TRBD1 for D (6 bases). The CDR3 sequence is 18 residues long. Germline V gene data show CDR1 as SGHNT and CDR2 as YENEEA. V dropped 1 base and J dropped 7 bases, with 25 bases sitting between them. The CDR3 DNA reads TGTGCCAGCAGCTTAGGCTCCGGATCAGGGGCCCGGACTGTTGGCTACACCTTC. Its protein product is CASSLGSGSGARTVGYTF. Complete variable domain (other parts from reference TRBV11-3 and TRBJ1-2): EAGVVQSPRYKIIEKKQPVAFWCNPISGHNTLYWYLQNLGQGPELLIRYENEEAVDDSQLPKDRFSAERLKGVDSTLKIQPAELGDSAVYLCASSLGSGSGARTVGYTFGSGTRLTVV.

This rearrangement joins TRBV11-3 to TRBJ1-5; unclear D gene. V dropped 2 bases and J dropped 7 bases, with 12 bases sitting between them. Germline values: CDR1 SGHNT, CDR2 YENEEA. The CDR3 is made up of 14 amino acids. CDR3 bases: TGTGCCAGCAGCTTACTAGACGGTCGACAGCCCCAGCATTTT. This sequence encodes CASSLLDGRQPQHF.

This chain connects TRBV7-2 to TRBJ2-5, with unresolved D. The CDR3 totals 13 residues. The ends were cut back, 5 bases at V and 5 bases at J, with 12 bases in the middle. Germline CDR1 SGHTA, CDR2 FQGNSA. CDR3 sequence: CASSPRMGETQYF. The CDR3 DNA sequence: TGTGCCAGCAGCCCGAGGATGGGGGAGACCCAGTACTTC.

The chain couples TRBV7-2 to TRBJ1-1; a possible D gene is TRBD1 (6 bases). This CDR3 comprises 15 residues. Germline-derived CDR1 and CDR2 are SGHTA and FQGNSA. V was trimmed by 5 bases and J by 5 bases, leaving 18 bases between them. CDR3 in amino acids: CASSPTLGARTEAFF. CDR3 bases: TGTGCCAGCAGCCCGACGCTGGGGGCGAGGACTGAAGCTTTCTTT.

This clone was seen just once. The V call is TRBV6-4, the J call TRBJ1-2, with a tentative D call TRBD1 (6 bases). The CDR3 sequence is 14 residues long. In germline, CDR1 is MRHNA, CDR2 SNTAGT. V lost 2 bases, J lost 8 bases, and 15 bases lay in between. This chain's CDR3 is CASSDRQDGEGYTF. CDR3 sequence (DNA): TGTGCCAGCAGTGACCGACAGGACGGCGAGGGCTACACCTTC.

The chain joins TRBV30 to TRBJ1-5; TRBD1 matches at 9 bases. Unmatched junction bases numbered 0, after V lost 1 base and J lost 5 bases. Germline CDR1 and CDR2: GTSNPN and SVGIG (reference sequence). CDR3 length: 13 residues. The CDR3 nucleotides are TGTGCCTGGAGTGGACAGGGGGATCAGCCCCAGCATTTT. Encoded protein: CAWSGQGDQPQHF.

CDR3 protein: CASSDGGDLAGGPWGEQYF. The DNA of the CDR3 is TGTGCCAGCAGTGACGGGGGAGATCTAGCGGGAGGCCCCTGGGGCGAGCAGTACTTC. This sequence joins TRBV2 and TRBJ2-7, with TRBD2 matching 11 bases. Germline CDR1 and CDR2: SNHLY and FYNNEI. J was trimmed by 6 bases and V by 3 bases; bases with no gene match: 19. The CDR3 consists of 19 residues. The variable domain in full, with the rest retrieved from reference TRBV2 and TRBJ2-7, is EPEVTQTPSHQVTQMGQEVILRCVPISNHLYFYWYRQILGQKVEFLVSFYNNEISEKSEIFDDQFSVERPDGSNFTLKIRSTKLEDSAMYFCASSDGGDLAGGPWGEQYFGPGTRLTVT.

The chain is built from TRBV6-4 and TRBJ1-2; 7 nucleotides align to TRBD1. J was trimmed by 5 bases and V by 6 bases; bases with no gene match: 6. Germline loops: CDR1 MRHNA, CDR2 SNTAGT. This CDR3 contains 13 residues. In DNA form, the CDR3 reads TGTGCCAGCAGGGAGACAGGGACATATGGCTACACCTTC. The encoded protein is CASRETGTYGYTF.

The chain uses TRBV18 and TRBJ1-2; no clear D gene. The CDR3 is 16 amino acids. V dropped 0 bases and J dropped 0 bases, with 11 bases sitting between them. Germline assignment: CDR1 KGHSH and CDR2 LQKENI. The CDR3 region is CASSPPLADSNYGYTF. The CDR3 region has the DNA TGTGCCAGCTCACCACCCCTGGCCGACTCTAACTATGGCTACACCTTC.

The chain carries TRBV9 and TRBJ1-5, with D unclear. In germline, CDR1 is SGDLS, CDR2 YYNGEE. V lost 0 bases and J lost 4, with 11 bases in between. This CDR3 comprises 15 residues. The CDR3 loop is CASSVAGFRNQPQHF. In nucleotides, the CDR3 is TGTGCCAGCAGCGTAGCAGGCTTCCGTAATCAGCCCCAGCATTTT.

The chain couples TRBV7-9 to TRBJ1-3, with D hard to call. Trimming took 4 bases from V and 2 from J, leaving 9 bases between them. CDR1 is SEHNR and CDR2 is FQNEAQ in the germline V gene (reference sequence). This CDR3 comprises 14 residues. The CDR3 nucleotides are TGTGCCAGCAGCTACGATACGACTGGAAACACCATATATTTT. Translating gives CASSYDTTGNTIYF.

The chain carries TRBV30 and TRBJ1-1; weak D call: TRBD1 (5 bases). Trimming cost V 5 bases and J 8 bases, with 12 bases left between them. CDR1 and CDR2 (germline): GTSNPN, SVGIG (reference sequence). This CDR3 has 11 residues. The CDR3 sequence: CAWGRRDEAFF. CDR3 nucleotide sequence: TGTGCCTGGGGAAGAAGGGACGAAGCTTTCTTT.

The V call is TRBV15, the J call TRBJ1-5; 7 bases are shared with TRBD1. The J segment lost 4 bases and the V segment lost 4 bases, leaving 7 bases of the junction unmatched. CDR1 is LNHNV and CDR2 is YYDKDF in the germline V gene (reference sequence). There are 15 residues in the CDR3. The CDR3: CATSIDRVGNQPQHF. CDR3 nucleotides: TGTGCCACCAGCATAGACAGGGTCGGTAATCAGCCCCAGCATTTT.

V gene TRBV6-1 combines with J gene TRBJ1-6, with D maybe TRBD1 (5 bases). The CDR3 extends over 20 amino acids. Germline V CDR1 and CDR2: MNHNS, SASEGT. V was cut by 3 bases and J by 0 bases, with 21 bases left in between. The CDR3 protein is CASSDAPSGPGSSYNSPLHF. The DNA for the CDR3 is TGTGCCAGCAGTGATGCCCCGTCCGGGCCAGGGAGCTCCTATAATTCACCCCTCCACTTT.

V gene TRBV27 combines with J gene TRBJ2-1; D tentatively reads TRBD1 or TRBD2 (5 bases each). CDR3 length equals 19 residues. V dropped 4 bases and J dropped 0 bases, with 22 bases sitting between them. Germline-derived CDR1 and CDR2 are MNHEY and SMNVEV (reference sequence). The CDR3 nucleotides read TGTGCCAGCAGTTCCCTGATTTTGGGGACGGGCTTCTCCTACAATGAGCAGTTCTTC. It yields the protein CASSSLILGTGFSYNEQFF.

V is TRBV6-5 and J is TRBJ2-7; D is undetermined. This CDR3 is 11 amino acids long. The V end lost 6 bases, the J end lost 3 bases, and 6 bases lay between the germline ends. Looked up from germline, CDR1 is MNHEY and CDR2 is SVGAGI. The CDR3 here is CASSFLYEQYF. The DNA of the CDR3 is TGTGCCAGCAGCTTTCTCTACGAGCAGTACTTC.

This sequence joins TRBV3-1 (or the pseudogene TRBV3-2) and TRBJ1-2; the match to TRBD1 covers 9 bases. CDR1 and CDR2 (germline): LGHDT, YNNKEL (reference sequence). V lost 3 bases, J lost 5 bases, and 10 bases stayed unmatched. CDR3 length: 16 amino acids. CDR3 nucleotides: TGTGCCAGCAGCCAGGGATTGACCGGGACAGGGTATGGCTACACCTTC. Its protein is CASSQGLTGTGYGYTF.

The CDR3 sequence: CASSLDLVGTGSYEQYF. The CDR3 coding sequence is TGTGCCAGCAGCTTAGATTTGGTCGGGACAGGCTCCTACGAGCAGTACTTC. The chain joins TRBV7-9 to TRBJ2-7, with TRBD1 matching 8 bases. CDR1 SEHNR and CDR2 FQNEAQ come from the germline V gene (reference sequence). V trimming: 1 base; J trimming: 0 bases; junction bases outside the gene matches: 8. The CDR3 has 17 residues.

V and J are TRBV9 and TRBJ2-3, with a tentative D call TRBD2 (5 bases). Trimming removed 1 base at V and 1 base at J, with 13 bases between. Germline CDR1 is SGDLS and CDR2 is YYNGEE. The CDR3 has 16 amino acids. The CDR3 is CASSVHQDLGTDTQYF. The CDR3 bases are TGTGCCAGCAGCGTACATCAGGACTTGGGCACAGATACGCAGTATTTT.

This clone was recorded once. This chain connects TRBV5-1 to TRBJ2-2; 7 nucleotides align to TRBD2. The CDR3 has 19 residues. The germline gives CDR1 SGHRS, CDR2 YFSETQ. V trimming: 0 bases; J trimming: 4 bases; junction bases outside the gene matches: 15. CDR3 coding DNA: TGCGCCAGCAGCTTGGCCCGGCAGGGAGGGCGGGATAGCACCGGGGAGCTGTTTTTT. Protein sequence: CASSLARQGGRDSTGELFF.

V gene TRBV5-4 combines with J gene TRBJ2-2, with 10 bases matching TRBD1. Germline lookup yields CDR1 SGHNT and CDR2 YYREEE (reference sequence). V gave up 2 bases and J gave up 6 bases; unmatched junction bases: 4. The CDR3 length is 15 residues. CDR3 residues: CASSFRQGASGELFF. The CDR3 DNA sequence: TGTGCCAGCAGCTTCCGACAGGGGGCATCCGGGGAGCTGTTTTTT. The full variable domain, with the rest looked up from reference TRBV5-4 and TRBJ2-2, is ETGVTQSPTHLIKTRGQQVTLRCSSQSGHNTVSWYQQALGQGPQFIFQYYREEENGRGNFPPRFSGLQFPNYSSELNVNALELDDSALYLCASSFRQGASGELFFGEGSRLTVL.

The rearrangement joins TRBV6-5 to TRBJ1-2; tentative D call: TRBD1 (5 bases). V was trimmed by 2 bases and J by 4 bases, leaving 11 bases between them. CDR3 length: 14 residues. Per the germline V gene, CDR1 is MNHEY and CDR2 is SVGAGI. This CDR3 is CASSYLGRAYGYTF. CDR3 in DNA: TGTGCCAGCAGTTACCTGGGGCGCGCCTATGGCTACACCTTC.

The V call is TRBV6-5, the J call TRBJ1-1; D not resolved. V was trimmed by 7 bases and J by 0 bases, leaving 15 bases between them. This CDR3 has 15 amino acids. The germline V gene has CDR1 MNHEY and CDR2 SVGAGI. The CDR3 loop reads CASTRVDNLNTEAFF. CDR3 nucleotide sequence: TGTGCCAGCACTCGGGTTGACAACTTGAACACTGAAGCTTTCTTT.

The V call is TRBV3-1 (or the pseudogene TRBV3-2), the J call TRBJ1-3; no definite D call. The germline gives CDR1 LGHDT, CDR2 YNNKEL (reference sequence). The CDR3 has 13 residues. The V and J ends lost 1 base and 2 bases respectively, with 3 bases between them. The CDR3 sequence is CASSQATGNTIYF. The CDR3 DNA is TGTGCCAGCAGCCAAGCTACTGGAAACACCATATATTTT.